The present T cell receptor beta chain was sequenced within a study of T cell responses to AZD1222 COVID-19 vaccine. Study as a whole: Analysis merged second doses at about 4 or about 12 weeks. Notes on the study in general: Among spike-specific TCRs, nearly half reportedly target unmutated variant regions. Spike-specific TCR breadth rose after two AZD1222 doses, and depth rose as well. Among AZD1222 vaccinees, only six or seven were seropositive at baseline.

Here immunoSEQ multiplex PCR was the method, and the copy in TCRdb shows in-frame clones only, minus some. The sample holds 120,000 to 150,000 clones; roughly 88% are singletons and the top ten take roughly 16%. The germline V and J ends were trimmed by 4 bases and 2 bases, with 13 bases remaining between them. The CDR3 is 15 residues long. CDR1 and CDR2 (germline): KGHDR, SFDVKD. To note about this clone: Its target is not known.

This receptor was identified in an adult in good health. Sample: peripheral blood, taken on day 0 of AZD1222 vaccination. V and J are TRBV24-1 and TRBJ2-5; D might be TRBD1 (6 bases). The DNA of the CDR3 is TGTGCCACCAGTGACCCCCGGACAGTTCAAGAGACCCAGTACTTC. Residues: CATSDPRTVQETQYF.